The clone carrying this T cell receptor (beta chain) has just a few counts. This specimen belongs to a study of T cells in Graves' hyperthyroidism and ophthalmopathy. Germline V gene lookup returns CDR1 MNHEY and CDR2 SVGAGI. The CDR3 runs to 14 residues. V dropped 2 bases and J dropped 2 bases, with 10 bases sitting between them. TCR beta CDR3 region amplification was performed from RNA transcripts. HTBI primers were used for first-round RT-PCR of the TCR CDR3. TCRdb used MiXCR to reprocess the multiplex PCR reads, holding one entry per CDR3 protein. The data contain hundreds of thousands of distinct CDR3 sequences, over 35% of them singletons.

The chain combines TRBV6-5 with TRBJ2-7, with D possibly matching TRBD1 (5 bases). The sample comprised blood. The source of this sequence is a man between 18 and 35 years old with Graves' hyperthyroidism. The CDR3 region is CASSYGQTTYEQYF. As DNA, the CDR3 is TGTGCCAGCAGTTACGGACAAACCACCTACGAGCAGTACTTC.